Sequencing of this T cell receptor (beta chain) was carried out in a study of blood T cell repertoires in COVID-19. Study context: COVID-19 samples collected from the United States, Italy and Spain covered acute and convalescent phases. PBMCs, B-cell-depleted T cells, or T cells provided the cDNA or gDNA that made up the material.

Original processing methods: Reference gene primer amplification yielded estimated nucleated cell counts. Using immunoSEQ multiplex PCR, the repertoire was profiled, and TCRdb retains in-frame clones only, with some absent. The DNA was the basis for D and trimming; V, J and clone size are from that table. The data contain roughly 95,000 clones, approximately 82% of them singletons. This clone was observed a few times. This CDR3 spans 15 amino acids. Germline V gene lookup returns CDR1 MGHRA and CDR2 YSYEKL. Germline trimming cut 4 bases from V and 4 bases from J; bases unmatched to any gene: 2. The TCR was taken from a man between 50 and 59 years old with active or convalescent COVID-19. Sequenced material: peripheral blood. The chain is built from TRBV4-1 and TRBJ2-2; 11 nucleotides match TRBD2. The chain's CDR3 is CASSLGTSGTGELFF. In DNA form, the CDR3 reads TGCGCCAGCAGCCTAGGGACTAGCGGCACCGGGGAGCTGTTTTTT.